The source of this T cell receptor beta chain is a study of T-cell reconstitution after alpha-beta-depleted transplantation in children (dated by TCRdb to the mid-2010s). Background on the whole study: Using TCR repertoire profiling, the study followed T-cell immune reconstitution in a quantitative way in children after TCRalphabeta/CD19-depleted allogeneic hematopoietic cell transplantation.

Counted from cysteine to phenylalanine, this CDR3 has 13 amino acids. CDR3 DNA is the only sequence kept; it has 39 bases, read in frame from the first base. CDR1 and CDR2, looked up from the germline V gene, are MGHDK and SYGVNS. V loses 2 bases of germline sequence and J loses 2 bases, and the interval between the two ends is 6 bases. Sample treatment or condition, as interpreted from the label and publication: allogeneic hematopoietic cell transplantation with graft depleted of TCRalphabeta T cells and CD19 B cells. TCRalphabeta/CD19-depleted allogeneic hematopoietic cell grafts were given to the transplant recipients, all of whom were children. The research as a whole found: The frequencies of hyperexpanded clones fell over the following months, and after one year, T-cell counts and TCRbeta diversity were mostly attributed to newly produced T cells. The apparently early alphabetaT-cell count recovery about two months after transplant was reportedly dependent on only several hundred rapidly expanded clones derived from non-depleted graft cells. In some patients, high TCRbeta diversity at day 60 was attributed to recipient T cells and intrathymic progenitors that had survived conditioning.

The library relied on PCR. The sample was run on an Illumina HiSeq 2500. TCR libraries were prepared with molecular barcoding, using unique molecular identifiers to normalize TCRbeta repertoire quantification. TCRdb redid the processing of the public reads, applying fastp at Q25 and MiXCR, and retained in-frame beta chains. Each record represents a unique CDR3 protein, reported with the most common genes and DNA among its rows. This sample comprises about a million distinct CDR3 sequences, about 29% of them detected only once. Around 30% of the sample is held by the ten biggest clonotypes. In its sample, this clonotype was seen a few times. Its antigen target is currently unknown. No base quality information exists; no much larger clone differs at one position.

The sequence derives from a boy under two years old who had a stem cell transplant for SCID, so the T cells may come from the graft donor. Specimen: PBMCs, mostly from graft donor cells, collected 360 days after TCRalphabeta/CD19-depleted stem cell transplant. This receptor chain uses TRBV25-1 and TRBJ1-2; TRBD1 might be the D gene, on 5 matching bases. The nucleotide sequence reads as follows: TGTGCCAGCAGTGAAGGACACAACTATGGCTACACCTTC. Its translation reads: CASSEGHNYGYTF.